A single T cell receptor beta chain is shown here with its context. Its binding antigen is unknown. It has no much larger one-base neighbor in the sample; base qualities were not kept. Ends trimmed: V by 4 bases, J by 0 bases; bases unmatched to a gene: 5. Via the germline V gene (reference sequence), CDR1 is MNHEY and CDR2 SMNVEV. The cysteine opens and the phenylalanine closes a CDR3 of 15 amino acids. Only CDR3 DNA is held: 45 bases, read in frame from base 1. This sample was taken from a study of chemoradiotherapy in HPV16-positive cancers (dated by TCRdb to the early 2020s). Describing the broader study: Functional T-cell assays on cells from two HPV16-positive patients defined candidate HPV-specific T-cell clones and common TCR motifs. The study set out to ask whether T-cell immunity against the HPV oncoproteins E6 and E7 changes over the course of chemoradiotherapy and whether that immunity affects survival. TCR repertoires from over 80 patients with HPV-related cancers were then used to track the candidate HPV-specific TCRs and motifs.

Library construction relied on the immunoSEQ multiplex PCR assay. TCRdb mirrors the immuneACCESS table, restricted to in-frame sequences. Some clones are absent from its copies; in checked studies, under half trace to an unresolved V gene, and the reason for the others is unknown. This sample is represented by 25,000 to 40,000 clones; 88% of them were singletons. Jointly, the top ten make up under 5.5% of the sample. General conclusions and limits of the study: Expansion of candidate HPV-specific clones and E7-related TCR motifs was observed in the tumor microenvironment during treatment, whereas no such expansion was observed for non-HPV-specific T cells. The functional definition of HPV-specific T cells came from only a couple of HPV16-positive patients, and the survival association was reported for HPV16-positive patients. Improved recurrence-free survival in HPV16-positive patients was associated with expansion of HPV-responsive T cells during chemoradiotherapy.

Repertoires were sampled multiple times during chemoradiotherapy, which allowed clonal expansion in the tumor microenvironment to be followed. Material: blood, obtained from a patient who underwent chemoradiotherapy. The clonotype originates from a human donor with HPV-associated anogenital cancer. The chain is made from TRBV27 and TRBJ1-2, with 7 bases matching TRBD1. The CDR3 protein is CASSYRTGANYGYTF. The DNA is as follows: TGTGCCAGCAGTTACAGGACAGGCGCTAACTATGGCTACACCTTC.